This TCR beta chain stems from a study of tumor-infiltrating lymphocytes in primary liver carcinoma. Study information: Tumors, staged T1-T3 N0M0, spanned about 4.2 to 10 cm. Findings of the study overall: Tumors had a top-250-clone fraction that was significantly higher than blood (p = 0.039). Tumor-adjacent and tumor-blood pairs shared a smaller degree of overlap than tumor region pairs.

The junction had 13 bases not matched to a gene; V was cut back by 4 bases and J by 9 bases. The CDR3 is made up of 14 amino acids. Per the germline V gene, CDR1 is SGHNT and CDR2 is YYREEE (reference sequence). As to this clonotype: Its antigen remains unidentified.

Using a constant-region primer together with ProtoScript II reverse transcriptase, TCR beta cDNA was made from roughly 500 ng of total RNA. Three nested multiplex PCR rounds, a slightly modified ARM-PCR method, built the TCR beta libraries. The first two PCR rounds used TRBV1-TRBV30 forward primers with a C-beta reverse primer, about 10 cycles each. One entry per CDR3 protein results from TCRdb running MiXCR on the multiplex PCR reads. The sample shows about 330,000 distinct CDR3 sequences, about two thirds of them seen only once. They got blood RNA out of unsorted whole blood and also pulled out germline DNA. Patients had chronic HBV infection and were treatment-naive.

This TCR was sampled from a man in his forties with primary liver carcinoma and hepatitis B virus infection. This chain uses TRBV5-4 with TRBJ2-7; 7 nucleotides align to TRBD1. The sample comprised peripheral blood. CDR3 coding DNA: TGTGCCAGCAGCCGGGGAACCGGGACAGACGGGCAGTACTTC. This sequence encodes CASSRGTGTDGQYF.